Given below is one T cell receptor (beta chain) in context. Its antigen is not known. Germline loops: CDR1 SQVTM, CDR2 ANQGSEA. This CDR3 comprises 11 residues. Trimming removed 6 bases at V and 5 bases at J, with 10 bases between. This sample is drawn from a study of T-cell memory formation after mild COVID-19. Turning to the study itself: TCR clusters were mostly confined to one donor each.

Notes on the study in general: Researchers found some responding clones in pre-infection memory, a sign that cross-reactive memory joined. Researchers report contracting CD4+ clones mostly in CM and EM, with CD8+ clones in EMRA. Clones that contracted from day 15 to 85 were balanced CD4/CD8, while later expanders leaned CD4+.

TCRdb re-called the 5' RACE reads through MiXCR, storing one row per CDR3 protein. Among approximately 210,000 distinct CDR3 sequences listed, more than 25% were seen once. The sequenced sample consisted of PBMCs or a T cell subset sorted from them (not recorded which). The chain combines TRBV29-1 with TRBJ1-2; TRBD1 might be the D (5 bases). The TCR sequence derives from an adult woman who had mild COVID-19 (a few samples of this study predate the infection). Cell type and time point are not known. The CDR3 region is CSVAGDYGYTF. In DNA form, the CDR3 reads TGCAGCGTGGCGGGGGATTATGGCTACACCTTC. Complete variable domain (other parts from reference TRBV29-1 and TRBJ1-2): SAVISQKPSRDICQRGTSLTIQCQVDSQVTMMFWYRQQPGQSLTLIATANQGSEATYESGFVIDKFPISRPNLTFSTLTVSNMSPEDSSIYLCSVAGDYGYTFGSGTRLTVV.